A single sample is the source of the 19 T cell receptor beta chains below, sequenced in a study of T cell responses to AZD1222 COVID-19 vaccine. Data came from immunoSEQ multiplex PCR; TCRdb stores just in-frame clones and leaves some out. The sample has more than 55,000 clones; roughly nine tenths are singletons. This specimen consisted of peripheral blood, obtained 28 days after the second AZD1222 dose. All receptors derive from an adult who received the AZD1222 COVID-19 vaccine.

The count of this clone is one. This chain connects TRBV30 to TRBJ1-5, with 8 bases lining up with TRBD1. Germline V gene sequence: CDR1 GTSNPN, CDR2 SVGIG (reference sequence). Trimming took 0 bases from V and 7 from J; bases not matched to a gene: 5. CDR3 size: 14 residues. Written as DNA, the CDR3 is TGTGCCTGGAGTGTTGGACAGGGAGAACAGCCCCAGCATTTT. Encoded protein: CAWSVGQGEQPQHF.

J is TRBJ1-5 and V is TRBV19; D ambiguous. The CDR3 is made up of 15 amino acids. Germline assignment: CDR1 LNHDA and CDR2 SQIVND (reference sequence). V lost 6 bases and J 4 bases, leaving 16 bases between the germline ends. The CDR3 coding sequence is TGTGCCAGTAGGGCTGATTTCGCACAGAATCAGCCCCAGCATTTT. Amino acids: CASRADFAQNQPQHF. The complete variable domain, with remaining parts taken from reference TRBV19 and TRBJ1-5, reads DGGITQSPKYLFRKEGQNVTLSCEQNLNHDAMYWYRQDPGQGLRLIYYSQIVNDFQKGDIAEGYSVSREKKESFPLTVTSAQKNPTAFYLCASRADFAQNQPQHFGDGTRLSIL.

This sequence joins TRBV27 and TRBJ1-6, with TRBD1 as a possible D gene (5 bases). Per germline, CDR1 MNHEY and CDR2 SMNVEV (reference sequence). V was trimmed by 5 bases and J by 5 bases, leaving 16 bases between them. This CDR3 is built from 16 residues. CDR3 sequence reads: CASSHQGGQNNSPLHF. CDR3 DNA sequence: TGTGCCAGCAGTCACCAAGGAGGACAAAATAATTCACCCCTCCACTTT.

The chain has TRBV5-4 and TRBJ1-3; D is ambiguous. Between the trimmed V and J ends, which lost 3 bases and 3 bases, there was a span of 7 bases. The CDR3 has 13 amino acids. The germline CDR1 and CDR2 sequences are SGHNT and YYREEE (reference sequence). CDR3 in amino acids: CASSSLFGNTIYF. The DNA of the CDR3 is TGTGCCAGCAGCTCCCTGTTTGGAAACACCATATATTTT.

The genes are TRBV20-1 and TRBJ2-2; 7 nucleotides line up with TRBD1. The germline V gene encodes CDR1 DFQATT and CDR2 SNEGSKA (reference sequence). The CDR3 spans 14 residues. The V and J ends lost 3 bases and 2 bases, in that order; junction bases with no gene match: 3. The CDR3 is CSASKGANTGELFF. CDR3 DNA: TGCAGTGCTAGTAAGGGGGCTAACACCGGGGAGCTGTTTTTT.

The chain employs TRBV2 and TRBJ2-2; tentative D call: TRBD1 (5 bases). Germline loops: CDR1 SNHLY, CDR2 FYNNEI. This CDR3 region has 15 residues. The V end lost 6 bases, the J end lost 4 bases, and 15 bases lay between the germline ends. CDR3: CASSALGRSTGELFF. The CDR3 DNA is TGTGCCAGCAGCGCTTTGGGGCGTAGCACCGGGGAGCTGTTTTTT.

V gene TRBV16 combines with J gene TRBJ2-1, with TRBD1 identical over 9 bases. V gave up 4 bases and J gave up 4 bases; unmatched junction bases: 5. The germline CDR1 and CDR2 sequences are KGHSY and FQNENV. This CDR3 region has 15 residues. CDR3 loop: CASSRDRASYNEQFF. The CDR3 bases are TGTGCCAGCAGCCGGGACAGGGCCTCTTACAATGAGCAGTTCTTC.

This chain links TRBV5-4 with TRBJ1-1; unclear D gene. The germline gives CDR1 SGHNT, CDR2 YYREEE (reference sequence). The length of the CDR3 is 14 residues. V lost 0 bases, J lost 0 bases, and 6 bases lay in between. CDR3 bases: TGTGCCAGCAGCTTGGCACAGCTGAACACTGAAGCTTTCTTT. Protein: CASSLAQLNTEAFF.

The V call is TRBV6-5, the J call TRBJ1-2; 7 bases match TRBD1. The CDR3 is 11 residues long. V was pared by 8 bases and J by 13 bases, with 10 bases of the junction left unmatched. CDR1 MNHEY and CDR2 SVGAGI come from the germline V gene. CDR3: CASGTTGDSTF. CDR3 bases: TGTGCCAGCGGAACCACAGGGGACTCCACCTTC.

The chain recombines TRBV7-9 with TRBJ1-6; D gene ambiguous. Deletions cut 2 bases from V and 8 bases from J, with 7 bases between. This CDR3 contains 13 residues. Looked up from germline, CDR1 is SEHNR and CDR2 is FQNEAQ (reference sequence). In nucleotides, the CDR3 is TGTGCCAGCAGCTTATCGGCCGATTCACCCCTCCACTTT. This codes for CASSLSADSPLHF.

Worth noting for this clone: Additional DNA sequences in this sample encode the identical CDR3. CDR3 nucleotide sequence: TGCGCCAGCAGCTTGGCCGGCGAGACCCAGTACTTC. It translates to CASSLAGETQYF. The gene calls are TRBV5-1 and TRBJ2-5, with D uncertain. Germline loops: CDR1 SGHRS, CDR2 YFSETQ. CDR3 length: 12 residues. V was pared by 0 bases and J by 5 bases, with 5 bases between.

This rearrangement joins TRBV4-1 to TRBJ2-7, with TRBD1 matching over 8 bases. Trimming at V came to 3 bases and at J to 0 bases, leaving 4 bases not matched to a gene. The CDR3 totals 15 residues. The germline V gene encodes CDR1 MGHRA and CDR2 YSYEKL. The CDR3 region is CASSHDRGPSYEQYF. CDR3 nucleotides: TGCGCCAGCAGCCACGACAGGGGTCCCTCCTACGAGCAGTACTTC.

The chain employs TRBV28 and TRBJ1-2, with a possible D match to TRBD1 (5 bases). Germline-derived CDR1 and CDR2 are MDHEN and SYDVKM. V lost 2 bases to trimming and J lost 3 bases, with 13 bases between them. The CDR3 spans 15 residues. The CDR3 sequence is CASSLIGREYYGYTF. The CDR3 nucleotides read TGTGCCAGCAGTTTAATTGGCAGGGAATACTATGGCTACACCTTC.

The rearrangement uses TRBV7-2 and TRBJ2-3; 11 bases agree with TRBD2. CDR3 length: 18 residues. The junction had 13 bases not matched to a gene; V was cut back by 3 bases and J by 5 bases. CDR1 and CDR2 from the germline V gene are SGHTA and FQGNSA. CDR3 DNA: TGTGCCAGCAGCTTGGGGGTGACTAGCGGGACTTACATAGATACGCAGTATTTT. This gives the protein CASSLGVTSGTYIDTQYF. Variable domain in full (rest from reference TRBV7-2 and TRBJ2-3): GAGVSQSPSNKVTEKGKDVELRCDPISGHTALYWYRQSLGQGLEFLIYFQGNSAPDKSGLPSDRFSAERTGGSVSTLTIQRTQQEDSAVYLCASSLGVTSGTYIDTQYFGPGTRLTVL.

The rearrangement links TRBV6-5 to TRBJ2-7; D might be TRBD1 (6 bases). CDR1 is MNHEY, CDR2 SVGAGI, per germline. The CDR3 has 12 amino acids. Trimming cost V 5 bases and J 6 bases, with 11 bases left between them. The CDR3 protein is CASSKTGLEQYF. The CDR3 bases are TGTGCCAGCAGTAAAACAGGGCTCGAGCAGTACTTC.

This clone was detected only once. V is TRBV18 and J is TRBJ1-2, with TRBD1 matching 7 bases. The germline V gene has CDR1 KGHSH and CDR2 LQKENI. The CDR3 covers 13 residues. The V segment lost 1 base and the J segment 8 bases; nucleotides outside the gene matches: 4. The CDR3: CASSPRQGEGYTF. The CDR3 DNA follows: TGTGCCAGCTCACCACGTCAGGGGGAAGGCTACACCTTC.

The genes are TRBV19 and TRBJ1-2; the match to TRBD1 covers 10 bases. Germline CDR1 and CDR2: LNHDA and SQIVND (reference sequence). Trimming removed 5 bases from V and 6 bases from J; junction bases left unmatched: 6. This CDR3 is built from 14 residues. This chain's CDR3 is CASSDDRGPNGYTF. CDR3 nucleotide sequence: TGTGCCAGTAGTGATGACAGGGGGCCTAATGGCTACACCTTC.

The chain recombines TRBV2 with TRBJ2-5; tentatively, D is TRBD1 (6 bases). V was cut by 9 bases and J by 3 bases, with 14 bases left in between. Germline V gene sequence: CDR1 SNHLY, CDR2 FYNNEI. The CDR3 spans 13 residues. The CDR3 is CARAVDSKETQYF. CDR3 DNA sequence: TGTGCCAGGGCCGTGGACAGTAAAGAGACCCAGTACTTC.

The chain links TRBV4-1 to TRBJ1-5; 10 bases are shared with TRBD1. Germline V gives CDR1 MGHRA, CDR2 YSYEKL. This CDR3 is 17 amino acids long. The junction had 7 bases not matched to a gene; V was cut back by 1 base and J by 4 bases. The CDR3: CASSQGQGARGNQPQHF. For the CDR3, the DNA is TGCGCCAGCAGCCAAGGACAGGGGGCAAGAGGGAATCAGCCCCAGCATTTT.